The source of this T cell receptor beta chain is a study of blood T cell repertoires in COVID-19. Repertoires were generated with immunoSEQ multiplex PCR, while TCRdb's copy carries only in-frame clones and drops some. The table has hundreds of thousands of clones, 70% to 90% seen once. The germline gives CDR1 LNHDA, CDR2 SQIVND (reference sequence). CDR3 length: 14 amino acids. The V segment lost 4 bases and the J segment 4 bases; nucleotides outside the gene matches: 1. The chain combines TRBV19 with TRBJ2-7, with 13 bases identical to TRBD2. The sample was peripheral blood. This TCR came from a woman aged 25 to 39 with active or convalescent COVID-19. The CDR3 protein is CASSKGLAGYEQYF. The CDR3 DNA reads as TGTGCCAGTAGTAAGGGACTAGCGGGATACGAGCAGTACTTC.